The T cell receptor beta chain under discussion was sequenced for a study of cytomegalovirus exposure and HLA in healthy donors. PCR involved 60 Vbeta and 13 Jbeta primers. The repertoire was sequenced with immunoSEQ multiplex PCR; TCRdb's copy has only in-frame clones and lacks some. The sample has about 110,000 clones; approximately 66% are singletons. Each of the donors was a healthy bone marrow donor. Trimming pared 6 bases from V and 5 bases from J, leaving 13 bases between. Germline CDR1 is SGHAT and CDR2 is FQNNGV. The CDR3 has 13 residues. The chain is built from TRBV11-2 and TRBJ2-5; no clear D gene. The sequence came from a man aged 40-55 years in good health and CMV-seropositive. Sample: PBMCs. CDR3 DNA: TGTGCCAGCAGTCCCGCCCATCGGGAGACCCAGTACTTC. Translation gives CASSPAHRETQYF.